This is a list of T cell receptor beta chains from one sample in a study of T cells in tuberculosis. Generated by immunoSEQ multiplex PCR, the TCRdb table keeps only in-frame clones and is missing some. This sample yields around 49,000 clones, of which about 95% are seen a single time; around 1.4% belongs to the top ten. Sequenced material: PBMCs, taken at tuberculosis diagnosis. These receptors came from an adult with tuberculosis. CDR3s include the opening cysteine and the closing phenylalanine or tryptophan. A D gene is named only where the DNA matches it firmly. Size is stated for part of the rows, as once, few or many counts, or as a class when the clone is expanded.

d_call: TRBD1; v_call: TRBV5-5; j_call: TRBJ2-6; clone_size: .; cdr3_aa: CASSLAGQESGANVLTF; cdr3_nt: TGTGCCAGCAGCTTGGCCGGACAGGAATCTGGGGCCAACGTCCTGACTTTC
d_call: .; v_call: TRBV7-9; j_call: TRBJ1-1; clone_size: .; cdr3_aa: CASSLRTANTEAFF; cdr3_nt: TGTGCCAGCAGCTTACGGACAGCGAACACTGAAGCTTTCTTT
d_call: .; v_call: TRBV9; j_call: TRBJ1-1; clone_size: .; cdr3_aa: CASSVAGIMNTEAFF; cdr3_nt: TGTGCCAGCAGCGTAGCAGGCATAATGAACACTGAAGCTTTCTTT
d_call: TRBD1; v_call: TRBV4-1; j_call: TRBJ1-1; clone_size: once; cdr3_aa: CASSPQGYTEAFF; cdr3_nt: TGCGCCAGCAGCCCACAGGGGTACACTGAAGCTTTCTTT
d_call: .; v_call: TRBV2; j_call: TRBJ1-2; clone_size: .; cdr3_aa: CASSETVRSYGYTF; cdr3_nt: TGTGCCAGCAGTGAAACGGTGCGGAGCTATGGCTACACCTTC
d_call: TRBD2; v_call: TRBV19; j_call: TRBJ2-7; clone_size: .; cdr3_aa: CASSISKRGASEQYF; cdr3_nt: TGTGCCAGTAGTATATCAAAGCGGGGAGCAAGCGAGCAGTACTTC
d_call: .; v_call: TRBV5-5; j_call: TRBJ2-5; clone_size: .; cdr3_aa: CASSFEPVFETQYF; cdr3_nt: TGTGCCAGCAGCTTTGAGCCGGTCTTTGAGACCCAGTACTTC
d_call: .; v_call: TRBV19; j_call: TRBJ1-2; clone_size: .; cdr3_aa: CASNYLQGYGYTF; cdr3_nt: TGTGCCAGTAACTATTTACAGGGCTATGGCTACACCTTC
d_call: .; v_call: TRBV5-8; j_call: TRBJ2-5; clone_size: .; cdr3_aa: CASSGDWARETQYF; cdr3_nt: TGTGCCAGCAGCGGGGACTGGGCCCGGGAGACCCAGTACTTC
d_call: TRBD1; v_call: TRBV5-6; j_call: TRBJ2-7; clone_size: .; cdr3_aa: CASSLPGQGTHEQYF; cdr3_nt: TGTGCCAGCAGCTTGCCGGGACAGGGGACCCACGAGCAGTACTTC
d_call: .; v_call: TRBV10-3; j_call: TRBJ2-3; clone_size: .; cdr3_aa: CAISGVRQESTDTQYF; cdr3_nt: TGTGCCATCAGTGGGGTGAGACAGGAAAGCACAGATACGCAGTATTTT
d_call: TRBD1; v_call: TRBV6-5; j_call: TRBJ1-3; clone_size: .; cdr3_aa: CASQGATGNTIYF; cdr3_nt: TGTGCCAGCCAGGGGGCGACTGGAAACACCATATATTTT
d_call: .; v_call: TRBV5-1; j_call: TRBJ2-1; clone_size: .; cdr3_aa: CASSSTQGGEQFF; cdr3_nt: TGCGCCAGCAGCTCCACCCAGGGGGGTGAGCAGTTCTTC